The entry below gives a single T cell receptor beta chain sequence along with its context. What antigen it recognizes has not been identified. Nothing much larger sits one base from this clone, and base qualities are not available. The CDR3, from cysteine to phenylalanine, totals 14 residues. CDR3 DNA is the only sequence kept; it has 42 bases, read in frame from the first base. From V the trimming removes 0 bases and from J it removes 4 bases, while the gene matches leave 1 base of the junction unaccounted for. CDR1 and CDR2, per the germline V gene (reference sequence), are SGHKS and YYEKEE. The cohort consisted of 670 or so healthy bone marrow donors. All cohort members were sampled while nominally healthy, although unrecorded immune exposures were likely present. The donor tested CMV seronegative and was one of the 352 seronegative cohort members. A peripheral blood sample was provided by each donor, and peripheral blood mononuclear cells were used for TCR beta sequencing. Genomic DNA extraction from the blood cell samples was performed with the Qiagen DNeasy Blood Extraction Kit.

The library was obtained by the immunoSEQ multiplex PCR assay. For the multiplex PCR, a mixture combining 60 forward primers for TCR Vbeta segments and 13 reverse primers for TCR Jbeta segments was used. The CDR3 region of rearranged TCR beta genes was amplified from genomic DNA with a multiplex PCR assay. The amplified TCR beta libraries were sequenced on the Illumina HiSeq System as 87-base-pair reads. The original pipeline was this. A later analysis tallied tens of millions of unique TCR beta chains across the 666 repertoires, and roughly 11 million of those chains were shared by two or more donors. To remove PCR and sequencing errors, raw reads were error-corrected and collapsed into unique sequences using a nearest-neighbor algorithm that merged closely related sequences. V, D and J gene segments were assigned by aligning CDR3 sequences to IMGT reference sequences. For a sequence to be retained, a match of at least six nucleotides to both a V gene segment and a J gene segment was required. Rearrangements were classified as productive when the CDR3 lacked stop codons and remained in frame with V and J, and all other rearrangements were classified as non-productive. Following IMGT convention, CDR3 was defined as the stretch from the second conserved V-encoded cysteine to the conserved J-encoded phenylalanine. The earlier analysis of 500 to 750 of the donors excluded any sequence lacking an unambiguous match to a single V gene segment. In an earlier analysis of 500 to 750 of the donors, V segments were called functional above 56.7% productive rearrangements and were called segregating when the between-donor standard deviation exceeded 5%. A statistical classification framework was developed to diagnose cytomegalovirus status using the catalog of TCR beta chain sequences. In a later analysis, V and J genes were assigned by comparing TCR nucleotide sequences against IMGT/GENE-DB human TR gene sequences. In a later analysis, CDR3 sequences and most-parsimonious VDJ recombination scenarios were assigned using the TCRdist pipeline. A later analysis defined each TCR beta chain by its CDR3 amino acid sequence plus V-gene family, and excluded reads lacking a unique V-gene family. As a way to deal with suspected cross-contamination and a sequencing artifact, a later analysis dropped hundreds of nucleotide sequences that were highly shared and had low generation probability. In a later analysis, a clonal expansion index was calculated for each public chain from normalized within-repertoire ranks of inferred template counts. Generation probabilities in a later analysis came from a VDJ recombination model fitted to out-of-frame rearrangements, and those results were checked against IGoR. In a later analysis, hypergeometric tests were used to score TCR-TCR, TCR-HLA and TCR-CMV co-occurrence, with a repertoire-size bias correction applied to TCR pairs. In a later analysis, false discovery rates were estimated by permuting HLA or CMV assignments 20 times. In a later analysis, co-occurring TCRs were grouped using DBSCAN, with TCRdist sequence similarity added in when clustering inside HLA-allele-positive subsets. Repertoires with fewer than 30,000 or more than 120,000 public chains were left out of co-occurrence clustering, as were about 5 repertoires with anomalous nucleotide sharing. Held by TCRdb, this immuneACCESS table contains in-frame sequences only and omits some clones. Under half of the omission traces to an unresolved V gene where checked; the cause of the rest is unknown. Clone size and the V and J calls come from that table; the DNA yielded D and trimming. For this sample there are a few hundred thousand clones; 80% appear just once. Jointly, the top ten make up roughly 0.3% of the sample.

The sample is drawn from a study of cytomegalovirus exposure and HLA in healthy donors (dated by TCRdb to between 2016 and 2019). With regard to the full study: According to an earlier analysis of around 600 of the donors, about 179 million T cells yielded 117 million unique TCR beta sequences and about 300 Gb of sequence data. Roughly 310 gigabases of sequencing data and 78 million or so unique TCR sequences were included in an early release covering 500 to 750 HLA-typed donors. Of the 398 genotyped donors, less than 85% were placed in the genetic ancestry cluster associated with self-reported Caucasian donors. The study was designed to test whether signatures of past pathogen exposure could be identified by cataloging public T cell receptors. Using immunosequencing, the study profiled T cell repertoires from 666 subjects and related those repertoires to cytomegalovirus serostatus. Along with the approximately 700-subject first cohort, a separate validation cohort of roughly 110 different subjects was used. High-throughput TCR immunosequencing, statistical association of individual TCRs with disease status, and machine learning were combined to predict cytomegalovirus infection status. To study patterns of TCR occurrence, a later analysis re-analyzed previously published TCR beta repertoires from around 670 donors and added high-resolution HLA genotyping. In the later analysis, no new phenotypic data were used to find candidate immune exposures; instead, reliance was placed on TCR beta sequences and their occurrence across donors. In an earlier analysis of roughly 600 of the donors, high-throughput TCR beta sequencing was used to judge whether each TCR beta V gene segment behaved as functional or pseudogenic. Donor age, sex, ethnicity and CMV serostatus were compiled together with the repertoire data. A later genetic analysis used genome-wide SNP genotypes for about 65% of the 666 donors, treating that subset as a discovery cohort. All discovery cohort repertoires had been generated on a single sequencing platform. HLA typing covered class I and class II loci at four-digit resolution. The number of donors typed differed by locus, with 629-630 for A, B, C, DRB1 and DQB1, roughly 520 for DQA1, 606 for DPA1, and 400 to 490 for DPB1. About five DR-DQ haplotypes were treated as single units for association and clustering because of strong linkage in the cohort. Across approximately 400 genotyped donors of the cohort, an average of approximately 240,000 unique TCR beta nucleotide sequences per donor were sequenced, and 15% to 20% of those sequences were non-productive.

Broader findings and caveats from the paper: Roughly uniform sequencing depth across donors was assumed in presence/absence analyses, although this assumption may not hold. In a later analysis, the rate of TCR association differed among HLA loci, with DRB1 alleles having the most associated TCRs and HLA-C alleles having the fewest. In a later genetic analysis, a missense DCLRE1C variant was associated with V-gene and J-gene trimming of TCR beta chains, and the association was replicated in an independent cohort. In an earlier analysis of around 600 of the donors, most TCR beta V segments appeared in productive rearrangements about 87% or about 30% of the time, broadly matching IMGT annotations. Several of the top co-occurrence clusters appeared to be linked to parvovirus B19, influenza, CMV and Epstein-Barr virus, according to a later analysis. Linkage disequilibrium might explain the correlated functional status among segregating V segments, but an unknown experimental factor could not be ruled out. Specific HLA alleles were associated with 15,000 to 20,000 TCR beta sequences at a false discovery rate of 0.05 in a later analysis. A further reported finding was that TCR beta sequences accurately predicted the HLA-A and HLA-B alleles for most subjects in the first cohort. A later analysis found that most CMV-associated TCR beta chains appeared HLA-restricted, with HLA associations seemingly driven largely by CMV exposure. In vitro tests confirmed that a few of the cytomegalovirus-associated TCR beta chains recognize cytomegalovirus antigens. The sequencing pipeline was judged likely to have produced a cluster of highly shared sequence variants as a technical artifact. The only immune exposure information available for the cohort was CMV serostatus. It was suggested by the authors that the approach could potentially be generalized to other disease states and immunological phenotypes. According to a later genetic analysis, donors in an Asian-associated ancestry cluster had fewer N-insertions in productive TCRs than the roughly 700-donor mean. Assigning TCR associations to individual alleles was difficult when HLA alleles, especially DR and DQ, strongly co-occurred. Because counts were too low, seventeen rarely observed V segments, including chromosome 9 orphons, were left out of the earlier analysis of about 500 of the donors. Because the 87-base-pair reads could not distinguish some IMGT-functional V segments, including TRBV6-2 and TRBV6-3, those segments were excluded. Compared with equally common non-associated chains, HLA-associated TCR beta chains in a later analysis were more clonally expanded and had lower generation probabilities. In this cohort, only TCR beta chains were sequenced, and detectable features were limited by the absence of alpha or paired-chain data. The classifier was reported to diagnose cytomegalovirus status with high specificity and sensitivity in both the original and validation cohorts. Across donors, most TCR sequences were observed very rarely, whereas some public TCRs were present in many individuals. In the study, 150 to 200 TCR beta chains were listed as associated with cytomegalovirus. HLA typing was unavailable for some donors at each locus, so association tests used only the typed subset.

This TCR came from a girl aged 2-15 years in good health and CMV-seronegative. The sequence is built from TRBV5-5 and TRBJ1-2, and TRBD1 matches 9 of the central bases. The sequenced sample was PBMCs. The CDR3 sequence is CASSLGTGVYGYTF. The DNA reads TGTGCCAGCAGCTTGGGGACAGGGGTCTATGGCTACACCTTC.